This TCR beta chain was captured by sequencing in a study of control samples from healthy donors and cancer patients (dated by TCRdb to between 2020 and 2021). About this clone itself: No antigen is known for it. Per-nucleotide qualities are absent, and no much larger clonotype sits a single base away.

Library generation was performed with the immunoSEQ multiplex PCR assay. TCRdb took over this immuneACCESS table, retaining in-frame rearrangements with V and J assigned. Such tables are incomplete; in checked studies, under half of the missing clones stem from an unresolved V gene, and the remainder is unexplained. This sample is represented by 200,000 to 250,000 clones; roughly 94% of them were singletons. Together, the top ten hold approximately 1.5% of the sample. CDR1 and CDR2, per the germline V gene, are MGHRA and YSYEKL. The germline V and J ends show losses of 2 bases and 0 bases respectively, and no gene match explains 3 bases of the junction. The CDR3 has 16 amino acids, counting the end cysteine and phenylalanine. The retained sequence is limited to the CDR3, 48 bases, with the frame set at the first base.

This TCR was sampled from a man aged 50-60 years in good health. The V and J segments used are TRBV4-1 and TRBJ2-2; TRBD2 fits 7 bases in the junction. The material sequenced was blood. The CDR3 in this case is CASSQREDSNTGELFF. The DNA sequence reads TGCGCCAGCAGCCAACGGGAGGATTCGAACACCGGGGAGCTGTTTTTT.